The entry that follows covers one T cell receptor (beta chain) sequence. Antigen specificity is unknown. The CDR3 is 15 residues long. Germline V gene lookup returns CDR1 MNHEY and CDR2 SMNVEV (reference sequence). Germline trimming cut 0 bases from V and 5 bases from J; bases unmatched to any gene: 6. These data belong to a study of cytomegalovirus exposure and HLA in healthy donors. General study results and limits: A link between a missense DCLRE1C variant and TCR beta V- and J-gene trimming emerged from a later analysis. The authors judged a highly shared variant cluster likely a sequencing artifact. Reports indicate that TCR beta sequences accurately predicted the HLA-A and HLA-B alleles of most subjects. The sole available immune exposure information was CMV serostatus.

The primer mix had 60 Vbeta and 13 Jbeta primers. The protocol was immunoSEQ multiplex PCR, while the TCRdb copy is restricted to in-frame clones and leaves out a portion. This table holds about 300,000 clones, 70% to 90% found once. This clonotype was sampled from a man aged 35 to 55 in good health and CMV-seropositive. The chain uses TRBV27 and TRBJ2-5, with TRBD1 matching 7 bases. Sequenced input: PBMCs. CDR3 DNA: TGTGCCAGCAGTTTATCTGGCAGGGGGAGCGAGACCCAGTACTTC. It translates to CASSLSGRGSETQYF.